Listed below are T cell receptor beta chains from one sample, sequenced in a study of blood T cell repertoires in COVID-19. The table came from immunoSEQ multiplex PCR; TCRdb's copy has only in-frame clones and leaves some out. Of 150,000 or so clones listed, approximately 90% are singletons. The sequencing sample was made of peripheral blood. These receptor sequences come from a man between 60 and 75 years old with acute or convalescent COVID-19. The conserved cysteine and the conserved F or W are not part of the CDR3 here. The order of the fields is V gene, CDR3 length, J gene, CDR3 protein.

>TRBV6-5|12|TRBJ2-5
ASKYRDSVETQY
>TRBV25-1|12|TRBJ1-5
ASSPPYSNQPQH
>TRBV30|13|TRBJ1-1
AQTPATGLNTEAF
>TRBV18|13|TRBJ2-3
ASSTGQGVGNTQY
>TRBV10-1|11|TRBJ2-7
ASSPCRSYEQY
>TRBV27|14|TRBJ2-1
AGTFRTGTPYNEQF
>TRBV19|13|TRBJ1-5
ASSIDRGRSQPQH
>TRBV9|10|TRBJ2-3
ASRGDEDTQY
>TRBV6-5|13|TRBJ1-3
ASTRTGRSGNTIY
>TRBV10-3|12|TRBJ1-4
AISESLNEGKLF
>TRBV19|12|TRBJ1-2
ASSIGRAGYGYT
>TRBV10-3|14|TRBJ1-5
AISIEAGTGNQPQH
>TRBV6-5|13|TRBJ1-5
ASREGALSNQPQH
>TRBV14|12|TRBJ2-5
ASSQNRVEETQY
>TRBV11-2|13|TRBJ1-2
ASSSARDSVYGYT
>TRBV19|11|TRBJ1-1
ASSATGNTEAF
>TRBV27|12|TRBJ1-1
ASRDGTGNTEAF
>TRBV6-6|12|TRBJ1-4
ASSYSRDSRRLF
>TRBV18|14|TRBJ1-1
ASSQDRVTGDTEAF
>TRBV7-2|13|TRBJ1-2
ASSLVLGAQGGYT
>TRBV9|12|TRBJ2-1
ASSASGGAFEQF
>TRBV15|10|TRBJ2-5
ATGYSKETQY
>TRBV3-1/TRBV3-2|13|TRBJ1-6
ASSQVRGGDSPLH
>TRBV7-2|13|TRBJ2-1
ASSLVRGEHNEQF
>TRBV7-9|16|TRBJ2-4
ASSSGTSGAVAKNIQY
>TRBV6-6|11|TRBJ2-2
ASSRDFTGELF
>TRBV9|12|TRBJ1-2
ASSPSQWPYGYT
>TRBV11-3|11|TRBJ2-7
ASSLQGSYEQY
>TRBV10-3|11|TRBJ1-4
AIATGINEKLF
>TRBV19|12|TRBJ2-1
ASRPPASAHEQF
>TRBV5-1|13|TRBJ1-2
ASSPNGQGAIGYT
>TRBV9|13|TRBJ2-5
ASSVRASGGETQY
>TRBV5-1|14|TRBJ1-6
ASSSMGTGWNSPLH
>TRBV5-1|10|TRBJ2-1
ASSPTRNEQF
>TRBV27|14|TRBJ2-4
ASSLDTYRAKNIQY
>TRBV23-1|14|TRBJ1-5
ASSRYHEQGWQPQH
>TRBV6-1|13|TRBJ1-5
ASSRTGTENQPQH
>TRBV3-1/TRBV3-2|17|TRBJ2-3
ASTSLFLAGGFNLDTQY
>TRBV6-5|11|TRBJ1-1
ASKGRGNTEAF
>TRBV12-3/TRBV12-4|10|TRBJ1-2
ASSLGSGGYT
>TRBV9|13|TRBJ1-2
ASSPSRGTSYGYT
>TRBV27|13|TRBJ2-1
ASSSGTGVYNEQF
>TRBV19|14|TRBJ1-5
ASSISGTGSNQPQH
>TRBV19|13|TRBJ1-6
ASSTFRGINSPLH
>TRBV5-4|12|TRBJ1-1
ASSLGQSNTEAF
>TRBV18|11|TRBJ1-1
ASSPNPRTEAF
>TRBV10-1|17|TRBJ2-2
ASSERVLHQGRNTGELF
>TRBV7-9|14|TRBJ1-2
ASNQKLGQGTTGYT
>TRBV27|13|TRBJ1-1
ASSLIRGRNTEAF
>TRBV5-1|13|TRBJ2-3
ASSLQGTSTDTQY
>TRBV4-1|10|TRBJ1-2
ASSQDWAGYT
>TRBV24-1|14|TRBJ2-1
ATSDPTSGGASGQF
>TRBV6-1|16|TRBJ1-5
ASSEVKFGSAAAPPQH
>TRBV30|12|TRBJ2-3
AWTYESLRDTQY
>TRBV19|11|TRBJ1-5
ATKTAFNQPQH